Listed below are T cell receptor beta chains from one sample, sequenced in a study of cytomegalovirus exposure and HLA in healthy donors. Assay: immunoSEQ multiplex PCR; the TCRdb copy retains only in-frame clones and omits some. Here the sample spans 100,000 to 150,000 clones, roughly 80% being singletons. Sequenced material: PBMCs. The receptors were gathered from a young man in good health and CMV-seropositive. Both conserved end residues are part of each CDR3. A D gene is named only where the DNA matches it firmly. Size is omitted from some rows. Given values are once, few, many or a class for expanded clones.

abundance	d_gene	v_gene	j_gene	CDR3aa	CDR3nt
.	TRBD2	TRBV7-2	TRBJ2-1	CASSFTGTSGRSEQFF	TGTGCCAGCAGCTTCACCGGGACTAGCGGGAGGAGTGAGCAGTTCTTC
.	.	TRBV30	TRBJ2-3	CAWSVRGITDTQYF	TGTGCCTGGAGTGTCAGGGGAATCACAGATACGCAGTATTTT
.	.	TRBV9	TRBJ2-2	CASSVGSSTGELFF	TGTGCCAGCAGCGTAGGGTCCAGCACCGGGGAGCTGTTTTTT
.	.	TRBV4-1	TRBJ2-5	CASSQTRQIQETQYF	TGCGCCAGCAGCCAAACCCGACAGATCCAAGAGACCCAGTACTTC
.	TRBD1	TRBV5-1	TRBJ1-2	CASSQRTGGDGYTF	TGCGCCAGCAGCCAAAGGACAGGGGGAGATGGCTACACCTTC
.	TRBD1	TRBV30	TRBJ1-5	CAWTGTENQPQHF	TGTGCCTGGACAGGGACAGAAAATCAGCCCCAGCATTTT
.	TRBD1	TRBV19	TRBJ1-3	CASSYRGPDSGNTIYF	TGTGCCAGTAGCTACAGGGGGCCAGACTCTGGAAACACCATATATTTT
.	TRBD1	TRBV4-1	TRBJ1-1	CASSRTGGTLEAFF	TGCGCCAGCAGCCGCACAGGGGGAACACTGGAAGCTTTCTTT
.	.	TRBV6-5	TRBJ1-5	CASRPGSSNQPQHF	TGTGCCAGCAGGCCGGGGAGCAGCAATCAGCCCCAGCATTTT
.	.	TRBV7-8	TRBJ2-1	CASSNLVNEQFF	TGTGCCAGCAGCAATCTAGTCAATGAGCAGTTCTTC
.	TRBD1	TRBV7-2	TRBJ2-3	CASSLGGGEDTQYF	TGTGCCAGCAGCTTAGGAGGGGGCGAAGATACGCAGTATTTT
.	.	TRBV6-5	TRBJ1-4	CASSYRRDEKLFF	TGTGCCAGCAGTTACAGGCGGGATGAAAAACTGTTTTTT
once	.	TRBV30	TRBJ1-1	CAWSDGLFRANTEAFF	TGTGCCTGGAGCGACGGACTGTTCCGCGCCAACACTGAAGCTTTCTTT
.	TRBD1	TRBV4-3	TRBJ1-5	CASSQGQGYGQPQHF	TGCGCCAGCAGCCAAGGACAGGGTTACGGGCAGCCCCAGCATTTT
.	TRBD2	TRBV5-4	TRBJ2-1	CASSLKLAGDILDEQFF	TGTGCCAGCAGCTTGAAACTAGCGGGAGATATACTCGATGAGCAGTTCTTC
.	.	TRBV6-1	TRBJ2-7	CASSEHPPTAQGSYEQYF	TGTGCCAGCAGTGAACACCCACCAACAGCACAGGGTTCCTACGAGCAGTACTTC
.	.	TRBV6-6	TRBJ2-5	CASGGETQYF	TGTGCCAGCGGGGGGGAGACCCAGTACTTC
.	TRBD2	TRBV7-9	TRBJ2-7	CASSSGLAGREQYF	TGTGCCAGCAGCTCGGGACTAGCTGGACGCGAGCAGTACTTC
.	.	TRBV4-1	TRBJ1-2	CASSQEVIWHGYTF	TGCGCCAGCAGCCAAGAGGTAATCTGGCATGGCTACACCTTC
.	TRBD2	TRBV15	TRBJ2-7	CATSRDGTSGTQYF	TGTGCCACCAGCAGAGATGGGACTAGCGGGACGCAGTACTTC
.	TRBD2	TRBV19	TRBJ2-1	CASSIVREAYNEQFF	TGTGCCAGTAGTATAGTACGGGAGGCCTACAATGAGCAGTTCTTC
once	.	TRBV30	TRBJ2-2	CAWSVGMNTGELFF	TGTGCCTGGAGTGTTGGCATGAACACCGGGGAGCTGTTTTTT
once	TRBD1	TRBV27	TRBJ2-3	CASSITGGLDTQYF	TGTGCCAGCAGTATTACAGGGGGGCTCGATACGCAGTATTTT
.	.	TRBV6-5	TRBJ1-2	CASSFGRRYGYTF	TGTGCCAGCAGTTTCGGGAGACGCTATGGCTACACCTTC
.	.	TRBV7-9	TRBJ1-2	CASSLEAAGHGYTF	TGTGCCAGCAGCTTAGAGGCCGCGGGGCATGGCTACACCTTC
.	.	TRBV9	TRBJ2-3	CASSVTGSTDTQYF	TGTGCCAGCAGCGTTACGGGAAGCACAGATACGCAGTATTTT
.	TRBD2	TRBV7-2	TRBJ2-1	CASSLVSSGGASRGNEQFF	TGTGCCAGCAGCTTAGTATCGAGCGGGGGGGCCAGTCGGGGGAATGAGCAGTTCTTC
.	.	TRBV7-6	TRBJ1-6	CASSLDSGSPLHF	TGTGCCAGCAGCTTAGATTCGGGATCACCCCTCCACTTT
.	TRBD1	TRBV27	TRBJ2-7	CASSTHRGLPPLSSYEQYF	TGTGCCAGCAGTACGCACAGGGGGCTCCCCCCACTAAGCTCCTACGAGCAGTACTTC
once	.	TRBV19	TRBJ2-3	CASSISRDTQYF	TGTGCCAGTAGTATTTCTCGAGATACGCAGTATTTT
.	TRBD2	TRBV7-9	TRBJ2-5	CASSRGGAGETQYF	TGTGCCAGCAGCCGGGGAGGGGCCGGTGAGACCCAGTACTTC